This entry lists 20 T cell receptor beta chains sequenced from one sample in a study of T-cell memory formation after mild COVID-19 (dated by TCRdb to the early 2020s). Libraries were constructed by 5' RACE. The sample was run on an Illumina NovaSeq 6000. Using fastp at Q25 and MiXCR, TCRdb reprocessed the public reads and kept productive beta chains. When rows share a CDR3 protein, they turn into one entry using the most common DNA and genes. Counted in this sample were fewer than 90,000 distinct CDR3 sequences; about 13% of them appeared once. Less than 45% of the sample is taken by the ten largest. The sequenced sample consisted of PBMCs or a T cell subset sorted from them (not recorded which). These receptor sequences come from a man between 18 and 35 years old who had mild COVID-19 (a few samples of this study predate the infection). The sample titles of this study are shuffled in the database, so cell type and time point are left out; the donor was told from shared clones.

The chain combines TRBV5-6 with TRBJ2-2, with D unclear. Between the trimmed V and J ends, which lost 4 bases and 8 bases, there was a span of 9 bases. CDR1 is SGHDT and CDR2 is YYEEEE in the germline V gene. This CDR3 comprises 12 residues. As DNA, the CDR3 is TGTGCCAGCAGCAAGGACGGTGGGGAGCTGTTTTTT. Encoded protein: CASSKDGGELFF.

In regard to this clonotype: Germline is not matched at one junction end, which may reflect a read error. The V call is TRBV7-2, the J call TRBJ1-5; perhaps TRBD1 as D (6 bases). This CDR3 contains 15 residues. CDR1 and CDR2 from the germline V gene are SGHTA and FQGNSA. The CDR3 region has the DNA TGTGCCAGCAGCCTAGCCGGACAGCCAAATCAGCCCCAGCATTTT. Translation: CASSLAGQPNQPQHF.

The genes are TRBV7-2 and TRBJ1-2, with D perhaps TRBD1 (6 bases). V was cut by 2 bases and J by 6 bases, with 16 bases left in between. Germline V gives CDR1 SGHTA, CDR2 FQGNSA. CDR3 length equals 15 residues. The CDR3 here is CASSLRRTVSHGYTF. Here the CDR3 DNA reads TGTGCCAGCAGCTTAAGACGGACAGTCTCCCATGGCTACACCTTC.

This chain joins TRBV7-8 and TRBJ2-1; 7 bases map to TRBD1. This CDR3 has 14 residues. Trimming at V came to 5 bases and at J to 7 bases, leaving 8 bases not matched to a gene. Germline values: CDR1 SGHVS, CDR2 FQNEAQ. The CDR3: CASSSPQGFNEQFF. CDR3 bases: TGTGCCAGCAGCAGCCCACAGGGGTTTAATGAGCAGTTCTTC.

This clonotype was seen repeatedly, ten times or more. The chain has TRBV7-6 and TRBJ2-1; 13 nucleotides line up with TRBD2. Trimming cost V 4 bases and J 4 bases; bases outside gene matches: 1. CDR1 is SGHVS and CDR2 is FNYEAQ in the germline V gene. The CDR3 runs to 15 residues. In nucleotides, the CDR3 is TGTGCCAGCAGCTCACTAGCGGGGGGGTACAATGAGCAGTTCTTC. This translates into CASSSLAGGYNEQFF. The full variable domain, completed using reference TRBV7-6 and TRBJ2-1, is GAGVSQSPRYKVTKRGQDVALRCDPISGHVSLYWYRQALGQGPEFLTYFNYEAQQDKSGLPNDRFSAERPEGSISTLTIQRTEQRDSAMYRCASSSLAGGYNEQFFGPGTRLTVL.

The chain recombines TRBV29-1 with TRBJ2-7, with TRBD2 as a possible D gene (5 bases). Germline CDR1 and CDR2: SQVTM and ANQGSEA. Trimming stripped 1 base from V and 5 bases from J, with 9 bases between. The CDR3 spans 12 residues. CDR3 nucleotide sequence: TGCAGCGTTGAAGTTGAGGGTCACGAGCAGTACTTC. Its protein is CSVEVEGHEQYF.

Regarding this clonotype: One end of the junction fails to match germline, which may point to a read error. DNA of the CDR3: TGTGCCACCAGCCCCGGGATGGGGCTAGCCTCACATACGCAGTATTTT. Translation: CATSPGMGLASHTQYF. V is TRBV7-9 and J is TRBJ2-3; D tentatively fits TRBD1 or TRBD2 (5 bases each). The V gene's germline CDR1 is SEHNR and CDR2 FQNEAQ (reference sequence). CDR3 length equals 16 residues.

Written as DNA, the CDR3 is TGTGCCAGCAGTCCTACAGCAGATACGCAGTATTTT. Translating it yields CASSPTADTQYF. The V and J genes are TRBV6-5 and TRBJ2-3; D gene uncertain. The CDR3 is 12 amino acids. CDR1 is MNHEY, CDR2 SVGAGI, per germline. V was cut by 5 bases and J by 4 bases, with 7 bases left in between.

This clonotype occurred many times. The rearrangement uses TRBV5-1 and TRBJ2-7; 8 bases match TRBD1. V lost 3 bases and J lost 2; bases outside the gene matches: 1. Germline V lookup: CDR1 SGHRS, CDR2 YFSETQ. There are 13 residues in the CDR3. The CDR3 nucleotides are TGCGCCAGCAGCTGGGACAGGACCTACGAGCAGTACTTC. Protein sequence: CASSWDRTYEQYF.

The chain has TRBV27 and TRBJ1-4, with D unresolved. The CDR3 runs to 13 residues. Germline assignment: CDR1 MNHEY and CDR2 SMNVEV (reference sequence). Trimming removed 1 base at V and 8 bases at J, with 8 bases between. CDR3 loop: CASSLWAEEKLFF. As DNA, the CDR3 is TGTGCCAGCAGTTTATGGGCTGAAGAAAAACTGTTTTTT.

This clonotype was observed at least ten times. The rearrangement links TRBV6-6 to TRBJ1-2, with 10 positions matching TRBD1. V was pared by 5 bases and J by 4 bases, with 7 bases of the junction left unmatched. The CDR3 contains 15 residues. Germline V gene data show CDR1 as MNHNY and CDR2 as SVGAGI (reference sequence). The chain's CDR3 is CASSTGTGEGYGYTF. CDR3 nucleotides: TGTGCCAGCAGTACCGGGACAGGGGAGGGCTATGGCTACACCTTC.

The CDR3 spells CASRRQGAPNEKLFF. The CDR3 DNA reads TGTGCCAGCAGAAGACAGGGGGCACCTAATGAAAAACTGTTTTTT. V usage is TRBV12-3 or TRBV12-4 and J usage is TRBJ1-4; the match to TRBD1 covers 10 bases. The CDR3 totals 15 residues. With V trimmed by 6 bases and J by 3 bases, 4 bases remained unmatched.

The chain employs TRBV7-6 and TRBJ1-2, with TRBD1 identical over 10 bases. V dropped 5 bases and J dropped 3; count of bases not matched to a gene: 9. The CDR3 is 16 residues long. The germline CDR1 and CDR2 sequences are SGHVS and FNYEAQ. The CDR3 region is CASSPRGDRGDYGYTF. Written as DNA, the CDR3 is TGTGCCAGCAGCCCCAGAGGGGACAGGGGCGACTATGGCTACACCTTC. Full variable domain (rest looked up from reference TRBV7-6 and TRBJ1-2): GAGVSQSPRYKVTKRGQDVALRCDPISGHVSLYWYRQALGQGPEFLTYFNYEAQQDKSGLPNDRFSAERPEGSISTLTIQRTEQRDSAMYRCASSPRGDRGDYGYTFGSGTRLTVV.

This clonotype was detected only a few times. The rearrangement joins TRBV27 to TRBJ1-1, with 8 bases matching TRBD1. From germline, CDR1 is MNHEY and CDR2 SMNVEV (reference sequence). This CDR3 contains 14 residues. J lost 3 bases, V lost 6 bases, and 6 bases had no gene match. The CDR3 is CASSFTGGHTEAFF. CDR3 coding DNA: TGTGCCAGCAGCTTCACAGGGGGGCACACTGAAGCTTTCTTT.

This clonotype was seen once. The genes are TRBV4-1 and TRBJ2-7; 8 nucleotides agree with TRBD2. The CDR3 contains 15 residues. Germline V lookup: CDR1 MGHRA, CDR2 YSYEKL. V was clipped by 1 base and J by 0 bases; unmatched bases: 2. The CDR3 DNA reads as TGCGCCAGCAGCCAAGTAGCGGGGAGCTCCTACGAGCAGTACTTC. It encodes CASSQVAGSSYEQYF.

There are a few counts of this clonotype. This chain links TRBV29-1 with TRBJ1-3; D perhaps matches TRBD1 (5 bases). The germline V and J ends were trimmed by 1 base and 5 bases, with 18 bases remaining between them. The germline V gene encodes CDR1 SQVTM and CDR2 ANQGSEA. This CDR3 comprises 16 residues. The CDR3 DNA follows: TGCAGCGTTGAAGCAGCCAGGGCTGAGGAAAGAAACACCATATATTTT. Translation gives CSVEAARAEERNTIYF.

This clonotype was detected only a few times. The chain links TRBV7-9 to TRBJ1-1; D unclear. The CDR3 length is 15 residues. Trimming took off 2 bases at V and 0 bases at J, with 10 bases between the two ends. Germline-derived CDR1 and CDR2 are SEHNR and FQNEAQ (reference sequence). The DNA for the CDR3 is TGTGCCAGCAGCTTATCTAGCCTCCTGAACACTGAAGCTTTCTTT. Its protein product is CASSLSSLLNTEAFF.

V gene TRBV7-9 combines with J gene TRBJ1-2; 9 nucleotides agree with TRBD1. Trimming took 5 bases from V and 3 from J; bases not matched to a gene: 19. CDR1 SEHNR and CDR2 FQNEAQ come from the germline V gene (reference sequence). The CDR3 length is 19 residues. The CDR3 coding sequence is TGTGCCAGCAGCAAATATTCTACCGGGACAGGGACGGTTGACTATGGCTACACCTTC. Translating it yields CASSKYSTGTGTVDYGYTF.

This chain links TRBV24-1 with TRBJ2-5, with 7 bases lining up with TRBD1. V gave up 0 bases and J gave up 2 bases; unmatched junction bases: 2. Per germline, CDR1 KGHDR and CDR2 SFDVKD. This CDR3 has 15 residues. CDR3 DNA sequence: TGTGCCACCAGTGATTTGAGGGACAGTCAAGAGACCCAGTACTTC. Translation gives CATSDLRDSQETQYF.

The J gene is TRBJ2-5, the V gene TRBV12-3 or TRBV12-4; D gene uncertain. Trimming took off 8 bases at V and 1 base at J, with 20 bases between the two ends. This CDR3 region has 16 residues. Written as DNA, the CDR3 is TGTGCCAGCGGGGATGGCTCTCACACTCTCCAAGAGACCCAGTACTTC. Its protein is CASGDGSHTLQETQYF.